This entry lists 4 T cell receptor beta chains sequenced from one sample in a study of T cell repertoires in cytomegalovirus infection. These receptors have no identified antigens. TCRdb reanalysed the reads using MiXCR and keeps one entry per CDR3 protein. The sample records tens of thousands of distinct CDR3 sequences, roughly 54% being singletons. The sample here was CD8+ T cells from cultured PBMCs, taken from culture after CMV antigen stimulation. The receptor source for this set is a human donor in good health (CMV status not recorded). Some clones in this sample may be carry-over from other donors' samples.

V and J are TRBV7-9 and TRBJ2-1; possible D gene TRBD2, 6 bases. CDR1 is SEHNR, CDR2 FQNEAQ, per germline (reference sequence). Trimming left V 3 bases short and J 10 bases short, with 10 bases between. The CDR3 runs to 12 residues. The CDR3 nucleotides are TGTGCCAGCAGCTTCGGAGGGGAGGAGCAGTTCTTC. Its protein product is CASSFGGEEQFF.

This chain uses TRBV7-8 with TRBJ2-6; unclear D gene. The CDR3 has 18 amino acids. Germline CDR1 SGHVS, CDR2 FQNEAQ. V gave up 3 bases and J gave up 0 bases, with 15 bases separating them. The CDR3 loop reads CASSFNIMSSSGANVLTF. The CDR3, as DNA: TGTGCCAGCAGCTTTAACATCATGTCGAGCTCTGGGGCCAACGTCCTGACTTTC.

The rearrangement joins TRBV7-6 to TRBJ1-2; D is ambiguous. CDR1 and CDR2 (germline): SGHVS, FNYEAQ. The CDR3 consists of 15 residues. V was pared by 5 bases and J by 2 bases, with 15 bases between. Here the CDR3 reads CASSPKRGHNYGYTF. CDR3 bases: TGTGCCAGCAGCCCGAAACGGGGTCACAACTATGGCTACACCTTC.

The sample holds a few counts of this clonotype. The chain has TRBV7-8 and TRBJ2-5; 8 positions match TRBD1. The CDR3 loop spans 14 amino acids. The germline V gene has CDR1 SGHVS and CDR2 FQNEAQ. The V gene end was trimmed by 4 bases and the J gene end by 4 bases; junction bases not matched to a gene: 5. In DNA form, the CDR3 reads TGTGCCAGCAGCTCACAGGGGGAAATAGAGACCCAGTACTTC. This gives the protein CASSSQGEIETQYF.